These 26 T cell receptor beta chains share one sample of origin, sequenced in a study of blood T cell repertoires in COVID-19 (dated by TCRdb to 2020 to 2021). The library was generated by the immunoSEQ multiplex PCR assay. The table comes from immuneACCESS by way of TCRdb, which keeps in-frame sequences with V and J called. Part of the clones is missing from these tables; in studies checked, under half for an unresolved V gene and the rest for unknown reasons. The sample table holds roughly 83,000 clones, of which more than 70% were seen once. Clones ranked in the top ten supply around 7.8% of the sample. Sequenced material: peripheral blood. These receptors came from a man in his forties or fifties with active COVID-19.

The chain employs TRBV10-3 and TRBJ1-5, with 7 bases lining up with TRBD1. Germline CDR1 and CDR2: ENHRY and SYGVKD. J was trimmed by 7 bases and V by 10 bases; bases with no gene match: 13. The CDR3 sequence is 14 residues long. This chain's CDR3 is CATIGDRAGQPQHF. As DNA, the CDR3 is TGTGCCACCATCGGCGACAGGGCGGGCCAGCCCCAGCATTTT.

This clone was found a few times. The chain joins TRBV6-5 to TRBJ1-6; 9 bases map to TRBD1. Per germline, CDR1 MNHEY and CDR2 SVGAGI. Trimming cost V 0 bases and J 9 bases; bases outside gene matches: 6. The CDR3 runs 16 residues. CDR3: CASSYSFPDRGSPLHF. The CDR3 nucleotides read TGTGCCAGCAGTTACTCGTTTCCGGACAGGGGTTCACCCCTCCACTTT.

The rearrangement links TRBV10-3 to TRBJ2-3; D is ambiguous. V lost 4 bases and J lost 2, with 7 bases in between. The CDR3 length is 13 residues. From germline, CDR1 is ENHRY and CDR2 SYGVKD. The DNA of the CDR3 is TGTGCCATCAGTGTTGCAGTCACAGATACGCAGTATTTT. Translated, it gives CAISVAVTDTQYF.

The chain carries TRBV30 and TRBJ1-3; no clear D gene. There are 16 residues in the CDR3. Germline assignment: CDR1 GTSNPN and CDR2 SVGIG (reference sequence). The V end was cut by 1 base, the J end by 0 bases, with 13 bases between. CDR3 nucleotide sequence: TGTGCCTGGAGTGATAATGGATGGAGCTCTGGAAACACCATATATTTT. Translation: CAWSDNGWSSGNTIYF. Full variable domain (missing parts from reference TRBV30 and TRBJ1-3): SQTIHQWPATLVQPVGSPLSLECTVEGTSNPNLYWYRQAAGRGLQLLFYSVGIGQISSEVPQNLSASRPQDRQFILSSKKLLLSDSGFYLCAWSDNGWSSGNTIYFGEGSWLTVV.

This chain connects TRBV7-2 to TRBJ2-2; D call uncertain. With 5 bases removed from V and 9 bases from J, the gap between germline ends came to 7 bases. CDR3 size: 11 residues. CDR1 and CDR2 from the germline V gene are SGHTA and FQGNSA. DNA for the CDR3: TGTGCCAGCAGCACCCGGTGGGAGCTGTTTTTT. This translates into CASSTRWELFF. The full variable domain, its missing parts supplied by reference TRBV7-2 and TRBJ2-2, is GAGVSQSPSNKVTEKGKDVELRCDPISGHTALYWYRQSLGQGLEFLIYFQGNSAPDKSGLPSDRFSAERTGGSVSTLTIQRTQQEDSAVYLCASSTRWELFFGEGSRLTVL.

This clone was seen a single time. J is TRBJ2-3 and V is TRBV9, with D possibly being TRBD2 (5 bases). Germline CDR1 is SGDLS and CDR2 is YYNGEE. V was shortened by 4 bases and J by 4 bases, with 10 bases between the two germline ends. CDR3 length: 13 residues. The CDR3 loop reads CASSTSRADTQYF. For the CDR3, the DNA is TGTGCCAGCAGCACCTCGCGGGCAGATACGCAGTATTTT.

The rearrangement joins TRBV3-1 (or the pseudogene TRBV3-2) to TRBJ1-6; a possible D gene is TRBD1 (5 bases). Trimming took 2 bases from V and 9 from J, leaving 17 bases between them. Germline CDR1 and CDR2: LGHDT and YNNKEL (reference sequence). This CDR3 is 16 amino acids long. The CDR3 reads CASSQMFGREFSPLHF. In nucleotides, the CDR3 is TGTGCCAGCAGCCAAATGTTTGGCAGGGAATTTTCACCCCTCCACTTT.

The rearrangement links TRBV5-4 to TRBJ1-1; D is perhaps TRBD1 (6 bases). The V gene lost 4 bases and the J gene lost 3 bases, with 13 bases spanning the gap. The CDR3 totals 14 residues. CDR1 is SGHNT and CDR2 is YYREEE in the germline V gene (reference sequence). CDR3 in amino acids: CASSARGLYTEAFF. CDR3 in DNA: TGTGCCAGCAGCGCCAGGGGTTTATACACTGAAGCTTTCTTT.

The gene calls are TRBV7-9 and TRBJ2-6; 7 nucleotides agree with TRBD2. V lost 5 bases to trimming and J lost 0 bases; unmatched junction nucleotides: 10. This CDR3 is built from 18 residues. Germline loops: CDR1 SEHNR, CDR2 FQNEAQ (reference sequence). CDR3 nucleotide sequence: TGTGCCAGCAGCACCAAGCGGGACTTTAGCTCTGGGGCCAACGTCCTGACTTTC. Translated, it gives CASSTKRDFSSGANVLTF. The full variable domain, rest sourced from reference TRBV7-9 and TRBJ2-6, is DTGVSQNPRHKITKRGQNVTFRCDPISEHNRLYWYRQTLGQGPEFLTYFQNEAQLEKSRLLSDRFSAERPKGSFSTLEIQRTEQGDSAMYLCASSTKRDFSSGANVLTFGAGSRLTVL.

The chain uses TRBV5-6 and TRBJ2-2, with 7 nucleotides matching TRBD1. The ends lost 4 bases at V and 3 bases at J; junction bases unmatched: 6. CDR1 is SGHDT and CDR2 is YYEEEE in the germline V gene. CDR3 length: 15 residues. CDR3 sequence reads: CASSARDSHTGELFF. As DNA, the CDR3 is TGTGCCAGCAGCGCCCGGGACAGCCACACCGGGGAGCTGTTTTTT.

As concerns this clone: Other DNA variants within this sample encode the same CDR3. V and J are TRBV5-4 and TRBJ2-7; tentatively, D is TRBD2 (6 bases). This CDR3 contains 14 residues. Germline CDR1 is SGHNT and CDR2 is YYREEE (reference sequence). Trimming removed 0 bases from V and 0 bases from J, with 7 bases in between. This CDR3 reads CASSLAGSSYEQYF. CDR3 DNA sequence: TGTGCCAGCAGCTTGGCCGGGAGCTCCTACGAGCAGTACTTC.

This chain connects TRBV29-1 to TRBJ1-1, with unresolved D. Germline CDR1 SQVTM, CDR2 ANQGSEA. This CDR3 has 12 residues. V dropped 5 bases and J dropped 3 bases, with 10 bases sitting between them. The CDR3 region is CSVQREDTEAFF. The CDR3 region has the DNA TGCAGCGTTCAGCGGGAGGACACTGAAGCTTTCTTT.

The rearrangement joins TRBV5-1 to TRBJ2-7; D gene ambiguous. The germline CDR1 and CDR2 sequences are SGHRS and YFSETQ. Trimming took off 1 base at V and 3 bases at J, with 8 bases between the two ends. This CDR3 has 13 residues. The CDR3 here is CASSLNRFYEQYF. The CDR3 bases are TGCGCCAGCAGCTTGAACAGATTCTACGAGCAGTACTTC.

J is TRBJ1-1 and V is TRBV18; D unresolved. V lost 2 bases and J 1 base, leaving 5 bases between the germline ends. The CDR3 totals 13 residues. In germline, CDR1 is KGHSH, CDR2 LQKENI. CDR3 DNA sequence: TGTGCCAGCTCACCAAACAGGAACACTGAAGCTTTCTTT. Encoded protein: CASSPNRNTEAFF.

This clone came up once. The chain couples TRBV5-4 to TRBJ2-7; tentative D call: TRBD2 (5 bases). Germline CDR1 reads SGHNT; CDR2 reads YYREEE (reference sequence). Trimming took off 4 bases at V and 5 bases at J, with 13 bases between the two ends. The CDR3 has 13 amino acids. The CDR3 protein is CASSTSPGDEQYF. The CDR3 nucleotides read TGTGCCAGCAGCACCTCCCCCGGGGACGAGCAGTACTTC.

The chain couples TRBV9 to TRBJ2-3, with D hard to call. The CDR3 totals 14 residues. The germline gives CDR1 SGDLS, CDR2 YYNGEE. Trimming left V 4 bases short and J 0 bases short, with 9 bases between. CDR3 nucleotide sequence: TGTGCCAGCAGCCTCCATGCGAGCACAGATACGCAGTATTTT. It is translated as CASSLHASTDTQYF. The full variable domain, in which reference TRBV9 and TRBJ2-3 provide the parts outside the CDR3, is DSGVTQTPKHLITATGQRVTLRCSPRSGDLSVYWYQQSLDQGLQFLIQYYNGEERAKGNILERFSAQQFPDLHSELNLSSLELGDSALYFCASSLHASTDTQYFGPGTRLTVL.

The CDR3 DNA is TGTGCCAGCAGTGGGCCCGCCAATTCACCCCTCCACTTT. Amino acids: CASSGPANSPLHF. This chain links TRBV27 with TRBJ1-6; no reliable D call. Trimming took 5 bases from V and 7 from J, leaving 9 bases between them. CDR3 length: 13 amino acids. The germline gives CDR1 MNHEY, CDR2 SMNVEV (reference sequence).

This chain joins TRBV5-4 and TRBJ2-1; 12 positions agree with TRBD2. CDR1 is SGHNT and CDR2 is YYREEE in the germline V gene (reference sequence). This CDR3 comprises 15 residues. J gave up 9 bases and V 4 bases, and 8 bases lay outside the gene matches. The DNA of the CDR3 is TGTGCCAGCAGCCGACTAGCGGGAGCATTGGGTGAGCAGTTCTTC. This encodes CASSRLAGALGEQFF.

This clone was found once. The chain employs TRBV7-8 and TRBJ2-1; D remains ambiguous. Germline V gene sequence: CDR1 SGHVS, CDR2 FQNEAQ. This CDR3 comprises 15 residues. The V and J ends lost 5 bases and 1 base respectively, with 12 bases between them. In DNA, the CDR3 is TGTGCCAGCAGCCTCCGAAGCGCATCCTACAATGAGCAGTTCTTC. Its protein product is CASSLRSASYNEQFF.

The CDR3 coding sequence is TGTGCCAGCTCGTCTGGGCTGGCTAATGAAAAACTGTTTTTT. Translating gives CASSSGLANEKLFF. This chain connects TRBV18 to TRBJ1-4; D is uncertain. V was shortened by 6 bases and J by 3 bases, with 11 bases between the two germline ends. The germline V gene has CDR1 KGHSH and CDR2 LQKENI. This CDR3 region has 14 residues.

The chain has TRBV28 and TRBJ2-5; maybe TRBD2 (6 bases). The CDR3 extends over 15 amino acids. V was shortened by 6 bases and J by 1 base, with 15 bases between the two germline ends. Germline V gene data show CDR1 as MDHEN and CDR2 as SYDVKM. This CDR3 reads CASSPILAPQETQYF. CDR3 coding DNA: TGTGCCAGCAGCCCAATACTAGCCCCCCAAGAGACCCAGTACTTC.

J is TRBJ2-5 and V is TRBV7-2; TRBD2 matches 15 bases. Germline lookup yields CDR1 SGHTA and CDR2 FQGNSA. The CDR3 is made up of 16 amino acids. The V segment lost 7 bases and the J segment 1 base; nucleotides outside the gene matches: 4. The CDR3 spells CASTLGLAGGQETQYF. The CDR3, as DNA: TGTGCCAGCACCTTGGGACTAGCGGGAGGCCAAGAGACCCAGTACTTC.

On this clone itself: The junction departs from germline at one end; a sequencing error may be responsible. The J gene is TRBJ1-4, the V gene TRBV29-1, with 9 nucleotides matching TRBD1. Germline CDR1 SQVTM, CDR2 ANQGSEA. The CDR3 loop spans 14 amino acids. The CDR3 region is CSVEGTGSNEKLFF. CDR3 bases: TGCAGCGTGGAAGGGACAGGGAGTAATGAAAAACTGTTTTTT.

This clone was detected a few times. The J gene is TRBJ1-5, the V gene TRBV7-9, with no clear D. Per germline, CDR1 SEHNR and CDR2 FQNEAQ (reference sequence). The CDR3 covers 13 residues. V was clipped by 5 bases and J by 0 bases, with 5 bases between them. The CDR3 DNA sequence: TGTGCCAGCAGCCCCGGTAGCAATCAGCCCCAGCATTTT. It encodes CASSPGSNQPQHF.

This rearrangement joins TRBV5-1 to TRBJ2-1, with TRBD2 as a possible D gene (5 bases). The CDR3 is 15 residues long. CDR1 and CDR2 (germline): SGHRS, YFSETQ. Between the trimmed V and J ends, which lost 0 bases and 5 bases, there was a span of 12 bases. CDR3 DNA sequence: TGCGCCAGCAGCTTGGTTCTAGCTCAGAACAATGAGCAGTTCTTC. Protein: CASSLVLAQNNEQFF.

The rearrangement uses TRBV4-2 and TRBJ2-3, with TRBD1 identical over 8 bases. The V gene end was trimmed by 2 bases and the J gene end by 0 bases; junction bases not matched to a gene: 7. The CDR3 has 17 amino acids. The V gene's germline CDR1 is LGHNA and CDR2 YNFKEQ. The DNA of the CDR3 is TGTGCCAGCAGCCAACGACAGGGGATGACTAGCACAGATACGCAGTATTTT. It is translated as CASSQRQGMTSTDTQYF.